The 24 T cell receptor beta chains reported below all come from one sample, sequenced in a study of T cells after yellow fever vaccination. TCRdb reprocessed the 5' RACE reads via MiXCR and lists one record per CDR3 protein. The table lists a few hundred thousand distinct CDR3 sequences, roughly 7.5% of them singletons, with 17% in the top ten. This specimen was PBMCs, taken about 41 days after the first yellow fever vaccination. The origin of the receptors is a man aged 18 to 29 who received the YFV17D yellow fever vaccine.

The chain couples TRBV15 to TRBJ2-1, with D tentatively TRBD2 (5 bases). This CDR3 has 17 amino acids. Germline loops: CDR1 LNHNV, CDR2 YYDKDF (reference sequence). The V and J ends lost 3 bases and 7 bases respectively, with 22 bases between them. The CDR3 is CATSRGLTEGVLNEQFF. DNA for the CDR3: TGTGCCACCAGCAGGGGTTTAACTGAGGGAGTTTTGAATGAGCAGTTCTTC.

The chain is built from TRBV10-3 and TRBJ2-6; the D gene is possibly TRBD1 (7 bases). V was shortened by 5 bases and J by 2 bases, with 16 bases between the two germline ends. From germline, CDR1 is ENHRY and CDR2 SYGVKD. The CDR3 has 17 amino acids. The chain's CDR3 is CAISTDREEAGANVLTF. The CDR3 region has the DNA TGTGCCATCAGTACCGACAGGGAGGAGGCTGGGGCCAACGTCCTGACTTTC.

V usage is TRBV20-1 and J usage is TRBJ2-5, with 12 bases identical to TRBD1. Per germline, CDR1 DFQATT and CDR2 SNEGSKA (reference sequence). The CDR3 runs 16 residues. V shed 0 bases and J 5 bases; nucleotides not matched to a gene: 7. CDR3 protein: CSARDRWDRGRETQYF. The CDR3 bases are TGCAGTGCTAGAGATCGATGGGACAGGGGGCGGGAGACCCAGTACTTC.

The rearrangement uses TRBV29-1 and TRBJ2-2; 7 bases are a match to TRBD1. Germline V CDR1 and CDR2: SQVTM, ANQGSEA. After removal of 6 bases from V and 0 bases from J, the junction contained 4 bases not matched to a gene. This CDR3 is 14 amino acids long. CDR3 region: CSVGTASNTGELFF. The CDR3 nucleotides read TGCAGCGTAGGGACAGCCTCGAACACCGGGGAGCTGTTTTTT.

This clonotype was recorded a few times. The rearrangement joins TRBV7-3 to TRBJ2-2, with D tentatively TRBD1 (5 bases). CDR3 size: 16 residues. The germline V gene encodes CDR1 SGHTA and CDR2 FQGTGA. Trimming pared 1 base from V and 1 base from J, leaving 10 bases between. The CDR3 loop is CASSLIPQGNTGELFF. The CDR3 region has the DNA TGTGCCAGCAGCTTAATTCCGCAGGGGAACACCGGGGAGCTGTTTTTT.

This clonotype was recorded many times. This chain joins TRBV29-1 and TRBJ1-1, with a possible D match to TRBD1 (5 bases). This CDR3 comprises 10 residues. Per germline, CDR1 SQVTM and CDR2 ANQGSEA. Trimming took 7 bases from V and 11 from J, leaving 14 bases between them. DNA for the CDR3: TGCAGCGGGGGAGAGGGGAACGCTTTCTTT. Its protein is CSGGEGNAFF.

J is TRBJ2-7 and V is TRBV21-1; the DNA was not used to check the table's D call, TRBD1. TRBV21-1 is a listed pseudogene. This CDR3 is built from 16 residues. The CDR3 protein is CASSKETPWDKYEQYF. In DNA, the CDR3 is TGTGCCAGCAGCAAAGAGACCCCATGGGACAAATACGAGCAGTACTTC.

This clonotype turned up a few times. This rearrangement joins TRBV7-2 to TRBJ2-7; D unresolved. Germline CDR1 is SGHTA and CDR2 is FQGNSA. CDR3 length: 15 residues. The germline V and J ends were trimmed by 5 bases and 2 bases, with 16 bases remaining between them. The CDR3 loop is CASSEVGTLTYEQYF. CDR3 bases: TGTGCCAGCAGCGAGGTAGGAACGCTTACCTACGAGCAGTACTTC.

This clonotype was seen a handful of times. This chain joins TRBV12-3 or TRBV12-4 and TRBJ1-5; D is ambiguous. Trimming removed 6 bases at V and 1 base at J, with 10 bases between. The CDR3 is made up of 14 amino acids. The CDR3 protein is CASRPGPSNQPQHF. DNA for the CDR3: TGTGCCAGCAGGCCCGGGCCCAGCAATCAGCCCCAGCATTTT.

This clonotype was recorded at least ten times. This chain connects TRBV18 to TRBJ2-3; D unclear. V was shortened by 2 bases and J by 3 bases, with 6 bases between the two germline ends. The CDR3 has 13 amino acids. From germline, CDR1 is KGHSH and CDR2 LQKENI. The CDR3 loop is CASSPSQTDTQYF. The CDR3 coding sequence is TGTGCCAGCTCACCATCCCAGACAGATACGCAGTATTTT.

This clonotype was observed a handful of times. The chain combines TRBV5-1 with TRBJ2-2, with TRBD2 identical over 9 bases. Trimming at V came to 5 bases and at J to 1 base, leaving 6 bases not matched to a gene. CDR3 length: 16 residues. Germline CDR1 and CDR2: SGHRS and YFSETQ. CDR3 amino acids: CASSRASGENTGELFF. DNA of the CDR3: TGCGCCAGCAGTCGAGCTAGCGGGGAGAACACCGGGGAGCTGTTTTTT.

The J gene is TRBJ2-7, the V gene TRBV10-3, with D maybe TRBD2 (5 bases). V was cut by 8 bases and J by 5 bases, with 13 bases left in between. Germline loops: CDR1 ENHRY, CDR2 SYGVKD. The CDR3 extends over 12 amino acids. The CDR3 spells CAIGRGQHEQYV. CDR3 sequence (DNA): TGTGCCATCGGCCGGGGTCAGCACGAGCAGTACGTC.

This clonotype has a handful of counts. V and J are TRBV12-3 or TRBV12-4 and TRBJ1-1; D is undetermined. The CDR3 consists of 15 residues. Deletions cut 5 bases from V and 1 base from J, with 14 bases between. Written as DNA, the CDR3 is TGTGCCAGCAGTCCCTTTGATCCGAGGAACACTGAAGCTTTCTTT. It codes for CASSPFDPRNTEAFF.

CDR3 in DNA: TGCGCCAGCAGCTTGGATCGCATTTCCTCCTACAATGAGCAGTTCTTC. It is translated as CASSLDRISSYNEQFF. The chain employs TRBV5-1 and TRBJ2-1, with D unclear. Germline lookup yields CDR1 SGHRS and CDR2 YFSETQ. CDR3 length equals 16 residues. V dropped 0 bases and J dropped 0 bases, with 10 bases sitting between them.

In this sample, this clonotype turned up a few times. The CDR3 protein is CASSKGERVRNEQFF. The DNA of the CDR3 is TGTGCCAGCAGCAAAGGGGAGAGGGTGAGGAATGAGCAGTTCTTC. The chain combines TRBV7-2 with TRBJ2-1, with D possibly called TRBD1 or TRBD2 (5 bases each). V lost 5 bases, J lost 7 bases, and 18 bases lay in between. CDR3 length: 15 amino acids. In germline, CDR1 is SGHTA, CDR2 FQGNSA.

The V and J genes are TRBV3-1 and TRBJ2-1; D ambiguous. The V gene lost 3 bases and the J gene lost 3 bases, with 12 bases spanning the gap. CDR3 length equals 15 residues. Germline CDR1 is LGHDT and CDR2 is YNNKEL (reference sequence). CDR3 protein: CASSHASFYYNEQFF. CDR3 nucleotide sequence: TGTGCCAGCAGCCACGCTAGTTTTTACTACAATGAGCAGTTCTTC.

This rearrangement joins TRBV4-1 to TRBJ1-2; 7 bases match TRBD1. Germline V gene lookup returns CDR1 MGHRA and CDR2 YSYEKL. J gave up 4 bases and V 4 bases, and 9 bases lay outside the gene matches. The CDR3 runs to 15 residues. The CDR3 nucleotides are TGCGCCAGCAGCCCACGGGACAGTGGCATCTATGGCTACACCTTC. Translated, it gives CASSPRDSGIYGYTF.

The chain carries TRBV29-1 and TRBJ2-2; no reliable D call. CDR1 SQVTM and CDR2 ANQGSEA come from the germline V gene. Trimming cost V 0 bases and J 7 bases, with 12 bases left between them. The CDR3 runs 14 residues. CDR3 DNA: TGCAGCGTTGAAGACGGCCCCCGGAGCGGGGAGCTGTTTTTT. The encoded protein is CSVEDGPRSGELFF.

A few counts support this clonotype. The chain recombines TRBV12-3 or TRBV12-4 with TRBJ1-2; TRBD1 matches at 11 bases. The CDR3 is made up of 15 amino acids. Losses at the gene ends were 5 bases for V and 8 bases for J; bases not matched to a gene: 10. CDR3 sequence reads: CASSPNGQGAMGYTF. In DNA form, the CDR3 reads TGTGCCAGCAGTCCCAATGGACAGGGGGCGATGGGCTACACCTTC.

This clonotype was seen repeatedly, ten times or more. The genes are TRBV9 and TRBJ2-7; unclear D gene. Trimming took off 3 bases at V and 3 bases at J, with 16 bases between the two ends. Germline CDR1 and CDR2: SGDLS and YYNGEE. The CDR3 contains 15 residues. Here the CDR3 DNA reads TGTGCCAGCAGCGGAGGTGCAACCGGCCTCTACGAGCAGTACTTC. It codes for CASSGGATGLYEQYF.

The rearrangement uses TRBV29-1 and TRBJ2-1, with 14 bases fitting TRBD2. Per the germline V gene, CDR1 is SQVTM and CDR2 is ANQGSEA. The CDR3 runs to 18 residues. J lost 0 bases, V lost 7 bases, and 11 bases had no gene match. The CDR3 DNA sequence: TGCAGCGCTCAAGGACTAGCGGGGGGACGTTACTCCTACAATGAGCAGTTCTTC. Encoded protein: CSAQGLAGGRYSYNEQFF.

This rearrangement joins TRBV7-9 to TRBJ2-2; D gene uncertain. CDR1 is SEHNR, CDR2 FQNEAQ, per germline (reference sequence). The V gene lost 9 bases and the J gene lost 1 base, with 6 bases spanning the gap. The CDR3 length is 12 residues. DNA for the CDR3: TGTGCCAGGCCAGGGAACACCGGGGAGCTGTTTTTT. This sequence encodes CARPGNTGELFF.

The chain employs TRBV5-1 and TRBJ2-7; 8 bases map to TRBD1. This CDR3 has 13 residues. J gave up 5 bases and V 2 bases, and 3 bases lay outside the gene matches. Germline CDR1 reads SGHRS; CDR2 reads YFSETQ. In nucleotides, the CDR3 is TGCGCCAGCAGCTTCGAGACAGGGGACGAGCAGTACTTC. This translates into CASSFETGDEQYF. Filled out from reference TRBV5-1 and TRBJ2-7, the complete variable domain reads KAGVTQTPRYLIKTRGQQVTLSCSPISGHRSVSWYQQTPGQGLQFLFEYFSETQRNKGNFPGRFSGRQFSNSRSEMNVSTLELGDSALYLCASSFETGDEQYFGPGTRLTVT.

This clonotype was observed a few times. This chain joins TRBV6-5 and TRBJ1-2, with unresolved D. Trimming shortened V by 2 bases and J by 0 bases, and 10 bases separated the two germline ends. CDR1 and CDR2 from the germline V gene are MNHEY and SVGAGI. The CDR3 loop spans 15 amino acids. CDR3 in amino acids: CASSYGPPANYGYTF. The CDR3 coding sequence is TGTGCCAGCAGTTACGGCCCGCCGGCTAACTATGGCTACACCTTC.